The T cell receptor (beta chain) under discussion was sequenced for a study of shared T cell receptors in the human thymus. V lost 6 bases to trimming and J lost 3 bases, with 14 bases between them. The CDR3 is 14 residues long. CDR1 and CDR2 from the germline V gene are SQVTM and ANQGSEA. Repertoires were generated with immunoSEQ multiplex PCR, while TCRdb's copy carries only in-frame clones and drops some. The sample consists of about 660,000 clones, roughly 88% of them appearing once. The sample was also reused in another study, on human thymus T cells. From that study: Thymic repertoires from unrelated individuals overlapped highly, related research reported.

The chain couples TRBV29-1 to TRBJ2-2, with D tentatively TRBD2 (6 bases). This TCR came from a boy in the first two years of life with a congenital heart defect. The specimen sequenced was thymocytes. The CDR3 here is CSVASGLYTGELFF. The DNA of the CDR3 is TGCAGCGTCGCCTCGGGACTGTACACCGGGGAGCTGTTTTTT.